The 13 T cell receptor beta chains below were found in one sample sequenced in a study of shared clonotypes between healthy human individuals. Naive CD8 isolation took CD45RO-negative cells positively selected for CCR7 and excluded terminally differentiated effector memory CD45RA+ cells. Produced via immunoSEQ multiplex PCR; TCRdb's table is partial and in-frame only. Seen here are about 2.2 million clones, 85% to 95% observed once, and the top ten hold approximately 1.7%. Material for sequencing was naive CD8+ T cells from PBMCs. The receptors derive from a man younger than 35 in good health. Some clones in this sample may be carry-over from other donors' samples.

The chain couples TRBV15 to TRBJ2-7; TRBD1 aligns across 9 bases. The CDR3 sequence is 18 residues long. V lost 0 bases to trimming and J lost 4 bases; unmatched junction nucleotides: 13. Germline V gene sequence: CDR1 LNHNV, CDR2 YYDKDF (reference sequence). The CDR3 spells CATSRDKWGQGASYEQYF. As DNA, the CDR3 is TGTGCCACCAGCAGAGATAAATGGGGACAGGGAGCGTCTTACGAGCAGTACTTC.

This chain links TRBV27 with TRBJ2-5, with 7 bases that match TRBD2. Germline V lookup: CDR1 MNHEY, CDR2 SMNVEV (reference sequence). V shed 3 bases and J 7 bases; nucleotides not matched to a gene: 8. The CDR3 length is 14 residues. CDR3 sequence reads: CASSFGIGGTTQYF. CDR3 nucleotides: TGTGCCAGCAGTTTCGGAATCGGGGGGACGACCCAGTACTTC.

V usage is TRBV5-1 and J usage is TRBJ2-7; TRBD2 is a possible D gene (6 bases). The V end lost 4 bases, the J end lost 5 bases, and 22 bases lay between the germline ends. Germline lookup yields CDR1 SGHRS and CDR2 YFSETQ. This CDR3 comprises 16 residues. The DNA for the CDR3 is TGCGCCAGCAGCCGACTTCGGCCGGGGGTTGACGACGAGCAGTACTTC. It is translated as CASSRLRPGVDDEQYF.

The V call is TRBV2, the J call TRBJ1-5; TRBD1 agrees at 9 bases. With V trimmed by 5 bases and J by 6 bases, 14 bases remained unmatched. Germline CDR1 reads SNHLY; CDR2 reads FYNNEI. This CDR3 comprises 17 residues. The CDR3 loop reads CASSPGPGTGPSQPQHF. CDR3 nucleotide sequence: TGTGCCAGCAGTCCCGGTCCCGGGACAGGGCCCAGTCAGCCCCAGCATTTT.

The CDR3 nucleotides are TGTGCCAGCAGCTTATTCGGGACAGGTCAAGAGACCCAGTACTTC. Translating it yields CASSLFGTGQETQYF. The rearrangement links TRBV7-9 to TRBJ2-5; TRBD1 matches at 8 bases. The CDR3 spans 15 residues. Trimming cost V 2 bases and J 2 bases; bases outside gene matches: 4. Per germline, CDR1 SEHNR and CDR2 FQNEAQ (reference sequence). Full variable domain (missing parts from reference TRBV7-9 and TRBJ2-5): DTGVSQNPRHKITKRGQNVTFRCDPISEHNRLYWYRQTLGQGPEFLTYFQNEAQLEKSRLLSDRFSAERPKGSFSTLEIQRTEQGDSAMYLCASSLFGTGQETQYFGPGTRLLVL.

CDR3 nucleotides: TGTGCCAGCAGTTCCAGACAGGTTACCGAGCAGTACTTC. It encodes CASSSRQVTEQYF. This chain connects TRBV6-5 to TRBJ2-5; maybe TRBD1 (6 bases). The J call is doubtful: the DNA matches TRBJ2-7 better. The CDR3 spans 13 residues. Per germline, CDR1 MNHEY and CDR2 SVGAGI.

V usage is TRBV1 and J usage is TRBJ2-1. TRBV1 is marked as a pseudogene. This CDR3 is 12 amino acids long. The CDR3 region has the DNA TGCACCAGCAGCCTCACGTCAAATGAGCAGTTCTTC. Translation: CTSSLTSNEQFF.

To note about this clone: The identical CDR3 is also encoded by other nucleotide sequences in the sample. J is TRBJ2-3 and V is TRBV28; D possibly corresponds to TRBD2 (6 bases). V was cut by 2 bases and J by 0 bases, with 9 bases left in between. This CDR3 is 15 amino acids long. Germline values: CDR1 MDHEN, CDR2 SYDVKM. Here the CDR3 reads CASSLPSGSTDTQYF. In DNA form, the CDR3 reads TGTGCCAGCAGTTTACCGAGCGGGAGCACAGATACGCAGTATTTT.

CDR3 in amino acids: CASSLSATSGRAREQFF. The DNA of the CDR3 is TGTGCCAGCAGTCTCTCTGCGACTAGCGGGAGGGCACGGGAGCAGTTCTTC. This chain connects TRBV27 to TRBJ2-1; 14 nucleotides match TRBD2. The CDR3 length is 17 residues. Trimming at V came to 5 bases and at J to 10 bases, leaving 13 bases not matched to a gene. Looked up from germline, CDR1 is MNHEY and CDR2 is SMNVEV (reference sequence).

Here the CDR3 reads CASRPPGQGSNYGYTF. CDR3 DNA sequence: TGTGCCAGCAGACCCCCGGGGCAGGGTTCTAACTATGGCTACACCTTC. The chain joins TRBV28 to TRBJ1-2, with a tentative D call TRBD1 (5 bases). CDR1 MDHEN and CDR2 SYDVKM come from the germline V gene. Trimming removed 6 bases from V and 0 bases from J, with 17 bases in between. The length of the CDR3 is 16 residues.

The chain uses TRBV7-3 and TRBJ2-3, with TRBD2 identical over 11 bases. The V gene end was trimmed by 5 bases and the J gene end by 2 bases; junction bases not matched to a gene: 6. CDR3 size: 16 residues. Per the germline V gene, CDR1 is SGHTA and CDR2 is FQGTGA. CDR3 in amino acids: CASSVGTSGYTDTQYF. CDR3 DNA: TGTGCCAGCAGCGTAGGGACTAGCGGTTACACAGATACGCAGTATTTT.

The chain joins TRBV7-9 to TRBJ2-1; D not resolved. The V gene lost 0 bases and the J gene lost 12 bases, with 12 bases spanning the gap. Germline V gene sequence: CDR1 SEHNR, CDR2 FQNEAQ (reference sequence). This CDR3 has 13 amino acids. This CDR3 reads CASSLAVGEGQFF. CDR3 nucleotide sequence: TGTGCCAGCAGCTTAGCGGTTGGGGAAGGGCAGTTCTTC.

V is TRBV28 and J is TRBJ2-3; a weak D match, TRBD2 (5 bases). Trimming cost V 4 bases and J 2 bases, with 13 bases left between them. This CDR3 contains 15 residues. From germline, CDR1 is MDHEN and CDR2 SYDVKM. DNA for the CDR3: TGTGCCAGCAGTTCTAGGAAGGAGGTCACAGATACGCAGTATTTT. Translating gives CASSSRKEVTDTQYF.